One T cell receptor (beta chain) is described in this entry. This specimen belongs to a study of blood T cell repertoires in COVID-19. The CDR3 totals 16 residues. The germline V gene has CDR1 SGHRS and CDR2 YFSETQ. V was shortened by 2 bases and J by 0 bases, with 11 bases between the two germline ends. Clones were read by immunoSEQ multiplex PCR, and TCRdb kept only the in-frame ones, dropping some. This table holds about 320,000 clones, more than 80% found once. Material: peripheral blood. The chain carries TRBV5-1 and TRBJ2-2, with D tentatively TRBD1 (6 bases). The sequence was collected from a young man who had recovered from COVID-19. CDR3 coding DNA: TGCGCCAGCAGCTTACCGGACAGTTCGAACACCGGGGAGCTGTTTTTT. Amino acid sequence: CASSLPDSSNTGELFF.